This T cell receptor (beta chain) was recorded in a study of cytomegalovirus exposure and HLA in healthy donors. About the study: Earlier, fewer than 130 million unique TCR beta sequences were recovered from about 179 million T cells by an analysis. General study findings and limits: A later analysis showed TCR association rates differing by HLA locus, peaking at DRB1 and lowest at HLA-C. In a later analysis, around 18,000 TCR beta sequences were associated with HLA alleles at 0.05 false discovery rate. Specific recognition of CMV antigens was confirmed in vitro for a few chains (all CMV-associated).

As to this clone: The antigen remains undetermined.

CDR1 GTSNPN and CDR2 SVGIG come from the germline V gene (reference sequence). This CDR3 is 14 amino acids long. The V end was cut by 5 bases, the J end by 4 bases, with 15 bases between. The primer mix had 60 Vbeta and 13 Jbeta primers. The repertoire was sequenced with immunoSEQ multiplex PCR; TCRdb's copy has only in-frame clones and lacks some. Among 140,000 to 150,000 clones listed, 70% to 90% were seen once. The sequencing input was PBMCs. This clonotype originated in a woman aged 40-49 years in good health and CMV-seropositive. This chain links TRBV30 with TRBJ1-5, with D possibly being TRBD1 (6 bases). The CDR3 nucleotides are TGTGCCTGGCATACAGGGCTCCCGAATCAGCCCCAGCATTTT. It yields the protein CAWHTGLPNQPQHF. The variable domain in full, completed from reference TRBV30 and TRBJ1-5, reads SQTIHQWPATLVQPVGSPLSLECTVEGTSNPNLYWYRQAAGRGLQLLFYSVGIGQISSEVPQNLSASRPQDRQFILSSKKLLLSDSGFYLCAWHTGLPNQPQHFGDGTRLSIL.